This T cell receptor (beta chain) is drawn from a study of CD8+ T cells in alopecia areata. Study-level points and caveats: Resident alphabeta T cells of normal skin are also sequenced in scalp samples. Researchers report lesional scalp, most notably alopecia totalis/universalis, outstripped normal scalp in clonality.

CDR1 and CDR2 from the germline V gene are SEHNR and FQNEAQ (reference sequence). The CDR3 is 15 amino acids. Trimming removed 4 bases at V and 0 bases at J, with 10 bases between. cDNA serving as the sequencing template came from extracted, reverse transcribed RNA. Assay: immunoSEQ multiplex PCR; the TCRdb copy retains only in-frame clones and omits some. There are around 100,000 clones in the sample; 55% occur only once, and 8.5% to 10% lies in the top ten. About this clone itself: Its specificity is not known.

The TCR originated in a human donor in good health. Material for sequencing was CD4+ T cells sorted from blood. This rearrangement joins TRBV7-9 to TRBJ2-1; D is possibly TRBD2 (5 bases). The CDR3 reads CASSSPGSSYNEQFF. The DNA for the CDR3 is TGTGCCAGCAGCTCCCCTGGGAGCTCCTACAATGAGCAGTTCTTC.